The 25 T cell receptor beta chains presented below share a single source sample, sequenced in a study of glioma-infiltrating T cells after dendritic cell vaccination. Generated by immunoSEQ multiplex PCR, the TCRdb table keeps only in-frame clones and is missing some. The sample carries about 1,100 clones, 82% recorded once. Described time point: after dendritic cell vaccination, including at tumor progression/relapse. The vaccine used monocyte-derived dendritic cells pulsed overnight with autologous tumor lysate. The material was tumor tissue, obtained after dendritic cell vaccination. The receptors shown here come from a human donor with glioblastoma.

The chain couples TRBV6-6 to TRBJ2-3, with D possibly TRBD1 on 5 matching bases. Looked up from germline, CDR1 is MNHNY and CDR2 is SVGAGI (reference sequence). Between the trimmed V and J ends, which lost 5 bases and 3 bases, there was a span of 18 bases. The CDR3 length is 16 residues. The chain's CDR3 is CASSPDGQRGTDTQYF. The CDR3 coding sequence is TGTGCCAGCAGTCCGGACGGCCAAAGGGGAACAGATACGCAGTATTTT.

The chain links TRBV4-2 to TRBJ2-3, with a weak D call TRBD2 (6 bases). CDR1 and CDR2 from the germline V gene are LGHNA and YNFKEQ. The germline V and J ends were trimmed by 4 bases and 4 bases, with 9 bases remaining between them. CDR3 length: 13 residues. CDR3 protein: CASSPPGADTQYF. CDR3 nucleotides: TGTGCCAGCAGCCCTCCGGGGGCAGATACGCAGTATTTT.

V usage is TRBV5-1 and J usage is TRBJ1-1; 8 positions match TRBD1. This CDR3 region has 14 residues. J gave up 3 bases and V 6 bases, and 7 bases lay outside the gene matches. Germline CDR1 reads SGHRS; CDR2 reads YFSETQ. CDR3 DNA sequence: TGCGCCAGCAATTTCGACAGGGGCGACACTGAAGCTTTCTTT. Translation gives CASNFDRGDTEAFF.

This chain uses TRBV6-1 with TRBJ1-3; TRBD1 is a possible D gene (6 bases). CDR1 is MNHNS and CDR2 is SASEGT in the germline V gene. The CDR3 contains 15 residues. Trimming removed 0 bases at V and 2 bases at J, with 8 bases between. For the CDR3, the DNA is TGTGCCAGCAGTGAAGCGCCAGGGGCTGGAAACACCATATATTTT. This gives the protein CASSEAPGAGNTIYF.

The rearrangement joins TRBV4-3 to TRBJ2-3, with D possibly being TRBD2 (5 bases). The V end lost 1 base, the J end lost 7 bases, and 9 bases lay between the germline ends. This CDR3 region has 13 residues. Germline CDR1 and CDR2: LGHNA and YSLEER. In DNA form, the CDR3 reads TGCGCCAGCAGCCAAGGCGGACTGAATACGCAGTATTTT. As protein: CASSQGGLNTQYF.

Comments on this clone: One end of the junction fails to match germline, which may point to a read error. This sequence joins TRBV15 and TRBJ2-1, with D perhaps TRBD2 (6 bases). The CDR3 covers 13 residues. The germline V gene has CDR1 LNHNV and CDR2 YYDKDF (reference sequence). CDR3 in amino acids: CATSRVSGIKRVF. The CDR3 DNA follows: TGTGCCACCAGCAGAGTTAGCGGAATTAAACGGGTCTTC.

This clone showed up just a few times. The chain has TRBV4-3 and TRBJ1-3; D remains ambiguous. The CDR3 covers 16 residues. Trimming took off 1 base at V and 0 bases at J, with 10 bases between the two ends. Germline CDR1 LGHNA, CDR2 YSLEER. This chain's CDR3 is CASSQGLRGSGNTIYF. CDR3 nucleotide sequence: TGCGCCAGCAGCCAAGGCCTCCGGGGCTCTGGAAACACCATATATTTT.

The rearrangement links TRBV7-3 to TRBJ2-7; 7 bases map to TRBD1. The CDR3 length is 15 residues. Germline trimming cut 5 bases from V and 2 bases from J; bases unmatched to any gene: 9. Germline CDR1 SGHTA, CDR2 FQGTGA. The CDR3 sequence: CASSPSGTVAYEQYF. The CDR3 nucleotides read TGTGCCAGCAGCCCCTCCGGGACAGTCGCCTACGAGCAGTACTTC.

The V gene is TRBV11-2, the J gene TRBJ2-7; no definite D call. Trimming stripped 2 bases from V and 3 bases from J, with 11 bases between. CDR1 SGHAT and CDR2 FQNNGV come from the germline V gene. CDR3 length: 14 residues. The DNA of the CDR3 is TGTGCCAGCAGCTTATCACGCGGAAACTACGAGCAGTACTTC. This sequence encodes CASSLSRGNYEQYF.

The genes are TRBV7-2 and TRBJ2-1; 7 bases line up with TRBD2. The V gene's germline CDR1 is SGHTA and CDR2 FQGNSA. Trimming took 1 base from V and 7 from J; bases not matched to a gene: 13. This CDR3 contains 17 residues. The DNA of the CDR3 is TGTGCCAGCAGCTTAGTTCTCCCGGGGGGACCAAGGAATGAGCAGTTCTTC. It specifies CASSLVLPGGPRNEQFF.

V is TRBV14 and J is TRBJ1-2; 9 nucleotides align to TRBD1. The J segment lost 3 bases and the V segment lost 4 bases, leaving 3 bases of the junction unmatched. The CDR3 runs to 14 residues. Germline V CDR1 and CDR2: SGHDN, FVKESK. The chain's CDR3 is CASSPDRGDYGYTF. The CDR3 DNA reads TGTGCCAGCAGCCCGGACAGGGGAGACTATGGCTACACCTTC.

V usage is TRBV2 and J usage is TRBJ1-3; D remains ambiguous. V dropped 8 bases and J dropped 1 base, with 15 bases sitting between them. Germline V gene data show CDR1 as SNHLY and CDR2 as FYNNEI. CDR3 length: 15 residues. As DNA, the CDR3 is TGTGCCAGCGGAGTATTGGAGAGATCTGGAAACACCATATATTTT. Encoded protein: CASGVLERSGNTIYF.

The chain joins TRBV5-4 to TRBJ1-2; possible D gene TRBD1, 5 bases. CDR3 length: 13 amino acids. CDR1 and CDR2 (germline): SGHNT, YYREEE (reference sequence). V was shortened by 2 bases and J by 5 bases, with 10 bases between the two germline ends. CDR3 in amino acids: CASSFRTQYGYTF. Here the CDR3 DNA reads TGTGCCAGCAGCTTCCGGACACAGTATGGCTACACCTTC.

The rearrangement joins TRBV6-1 to TRBJ1-5, with D uncertain. The CDR3 has 12 residues. Germline CDR1 is MNHNS and CDR2 is SASEGT. Trimming took 7 bases from V and 1 from J, leaving 5 bases between them. For the CDR3, the DNA is TGTGCCAGCAAACGGAGCAATCAGCCCCAGCATTTT. This translates into CASKRSNQPQHF.

The chain employs TRBV10-3 and TRBJ2-2, with D unclear. This CDR3 is 13 amino acids long. V was cut by 2 bases and J by 6 bases, with 7 bases left in between. Germline V gives CDR1 ENHRY, CDR2 SYGVKD. The CDR3 loop reads CAISEASPGELFF. In DNA form, the CDR3 reads TGTGCCATCAGTGAGGCGTCTCCCGGGGAGCTGTTTTTT.

The rearrangement links TRBV5-1 to TRBJ2-3, with D maybe TRBD2 (6 bases). Germline lookup yields CDR1 SGHRS and CDR2 YFSETQ. The germline V and J ends were trimmed by 4 bases and 3 bases, with 18 bases remaining between them. The CDR3 runs 16 residues. Here the CDR3 DNA reads TGCGCCAGCAGCCAACACCTAGCGTCCGCGACAGATACGCAGTATTTT. Translated: CASSQHLASATDTQYF.

The rearrangement joins TRBV7-8 to TRBJ1-2; TRBD1 agrees at 7 bases. Germline loops: CDR1 SGHVS, CDR2 FQNEAQ. The CDR3 runs to 15 residues. The V segment lost 1 base and the J segment 2 bases; nucleotides outside the gene matches: 4. For the CDR3, the DNA is TGTGCCAGCAGCTTAGTGGCAGGGGGAAACTATGGCTACACCTTC. Residues: CASSLVAGGNYGYTF.

A word on this clone: Distinct nucleotide sequences in the sample also encode this CDR3. The chain recombines TRBV5-1 with TRBJ2-1; TRBD2 aligns across 14 bases. The CDR3 extends over 15 amino acids. With 4 bases clipped from V and 5 bases from J, the junction kept 2 bases outside the gene matches. Germline loops: CDR1 SGHRS, CDR2 YFSETQ. In nucleotides, the CDR3 is TGCGCCAGCAGCCAGGGACTAGCGGGGGACAATGAGCAGTTCTTC. Its protein is CASSQGLAGDNEQFF.

V is TRBV19 and J is TRBJ2-3; 8 bases are a match to TRBD2. V lost 11 bases and J lost 1; bases outside the gene matches: 5. Germline CDR1 and CDR2: LNHDA and SQIVND (reference sequence). This CDR3 region has 13 residues. CDR3 coding DNA: TGTGCCGGCAAGACTAGCGGCACAGATACGCAGTATTTT. It translates to CAGKTSGTDTQYF.

The chain carries TRBV28 and TRBJ1-4; 12 nucleotides agree with TRBD1. The CDR3 is made up of 15 amino acids. V trimming: 4 bases; J trimming: 8 bases; junction bases outside the gene matches: 5. Looked up from germline, CDR1 is MDHEN and CDR2 is SYDVKM. The CDR3 DNA is TGTGCCAGCAGTTCCACCGGGACAGGGGGCGAAAAACTGTTTTTT. Translation: CASSSTGTGGEKLFF. Using reference TRBV28 and TRBJ1-4 for the parts outside the CDR3, the full variable domain is DVKVTQSSRYLVKRTGEKVFLECVQDMDHENMFWYRQDPGLGLRLIYFSYDVKMKEKGDIPEGYSVSREKKERFSLILESASTNQTSMYLCASSSTGTGGEKLFFGSGTQLSVL.

The chain uses TRBV28 and TRBJ1-1; D remains unclear. Trimming took 3 bases from V and 11 from J, leaving 22 bases between them. Germline V gives CDR1 MDHEN, CDR2 SYDVKM. The CDR3 has 15 amino acids. CDR3 DNA sequence: TGTGCCAGCAGTTTCCGGGCCGCGGGCGTTGGGAATGCTTTCTTT. Encoded protein: CASSFRAAGVGNAFF.

The chain carries TRBV6-6 and TRBJ2-3; 9 bases match TRBD2. This CDR3 contains 16 residues. Trimming removed 2 bases from V and 2 bases from J; junction bases left unmatched: 5. The V gene's germline CDR1 is MNHNY and CDR2 SVGAGI (reference sequence). CDR3 protein: CASSYRAGGLTDTQYF. The DNA for the CDR3 is TGTGCCAGCAGTTACCGAGCGGGGGGCCTCACAGATACGCAGTATTTT.

The chain recombines TRBV9 with TRBJ1-5; D uncertain. Trimming cost V 4 bases and J 7 bases, with 18 bases left between them. Looked up from germline, CDR1 is SGDLS and CDR2 is YYNGEE. The CDR3 runs to 15 residues. In nucleotides, the CDR3 is TGTGCCAGCAGCCTCACTGGGGAGTCTTGGCAGCCCCAGCATTTT. It specifies CASSLTGESWQPQHF.

Note on this clone: The germline gene is not matched at one end of the junction; a read error may be the cause. The chain uses TRBV7-7 and TRBJ2-3; the match to TRBD1 covers 7 bases. The CDR3 consists of 15 residues. CDR1 is SSHAT and CDR2 is FNYEAQ in the germline V gene (reference sequence). This CDR3 reads CASSLAGTGTDTQYF. CDR3 DNA sequence: TGTGCTAGCAGCTTAGCAGGGACAGGCACAGATACGCAGTATTTT.

The J gene is TRBJ2-1, the V gene TRBV4-3; 13 positions match TRBD2. V lost 0 bases and J lost 3; bases outside the gene matches: 17. CDR1 is LGHNA, CDR2 YSLEER, per germline. The CDR3 runs to 22 residues. The CDR3 DNA reads TGCGCCAGCAGCCAAGAATCGGAACTAGCGGGGGGGCCCCCCCGCTACTACAATGAGCAGTTCTTC. It codes for CASSQESELAGGPPRYYNEQFF.